This T cell receptor beta chain stems from a study of blood T cell repertoires in COVID-19. Study-level background: Acute and convalescent COVID-19 samples came from the United States, Italy and Spain. T cells, B-cell-depleted T cells, or PBMCs provided the cDNA or gDNA that served as material.

The assay was immunoSEQ multiplex PCR, and TCRdb's table has in-frame clones only and misses some. Of about 250,000 clones in the sample, around 79% were seen once. Germline lookup yields CDR1 LNHNV and CDR2 YYDKDF (reference sequence). Trimming cost V 1 base and J 6 bases, with 6 bases left between them. The CDR3 spans 13 residues. The gene calls are TRBV15 and TRBJ2-2; D unclear. This TCR was sampled from an elderly woman with acute or convalescent COVID-19. Material for sequencing was peripheral blood. The CDR3: CATSRVYSGELFF. The CDR3 region has the DNA TGTGCCACCAGCAGAGTGTATTCCGGGGAGCTGTTTTTT. Supplemented by reference TRBV15 and TRBJ2-2, the full variable domain reads DAMVIQNPRYQVTQFGKPVTLSCSQTLNHNVMYWYQQKSSQAPKLLFHYYDKDFNNEADTPDNFQSRRPNTSFCFLDIRSPGLGDTAMYLCATSRVYSGELFFGEGSRLTVL.